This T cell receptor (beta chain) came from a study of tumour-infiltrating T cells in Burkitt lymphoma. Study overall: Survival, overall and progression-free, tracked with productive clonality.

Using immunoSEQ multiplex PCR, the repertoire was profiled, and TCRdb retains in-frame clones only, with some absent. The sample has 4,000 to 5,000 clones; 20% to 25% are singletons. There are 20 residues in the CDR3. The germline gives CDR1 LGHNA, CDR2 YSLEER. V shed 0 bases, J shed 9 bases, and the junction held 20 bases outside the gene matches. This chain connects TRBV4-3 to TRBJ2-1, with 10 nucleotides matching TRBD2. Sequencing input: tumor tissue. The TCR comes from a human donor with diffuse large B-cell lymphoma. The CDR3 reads CASSQEPILVELAGLGEQFF. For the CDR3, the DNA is TGCGCCAGCAGCCAAGAGCCAATCTTGGTAGAACTAGCGGGATTGGGTGAGCAGTTCTTC.